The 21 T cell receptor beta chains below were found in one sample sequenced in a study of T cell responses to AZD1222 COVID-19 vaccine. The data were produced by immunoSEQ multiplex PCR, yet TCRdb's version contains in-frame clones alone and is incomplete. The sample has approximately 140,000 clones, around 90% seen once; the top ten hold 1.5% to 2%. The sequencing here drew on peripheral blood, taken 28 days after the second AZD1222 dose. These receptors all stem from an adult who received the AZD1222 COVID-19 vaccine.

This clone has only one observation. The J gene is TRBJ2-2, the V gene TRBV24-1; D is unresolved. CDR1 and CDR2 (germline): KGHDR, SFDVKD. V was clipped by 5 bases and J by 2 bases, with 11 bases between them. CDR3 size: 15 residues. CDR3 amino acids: CATSVSIGNTGELFF. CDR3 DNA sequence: TGTGCCACCAGTGTAAGTATCGGAAACACCGGGGAGCTGTTTTTT.

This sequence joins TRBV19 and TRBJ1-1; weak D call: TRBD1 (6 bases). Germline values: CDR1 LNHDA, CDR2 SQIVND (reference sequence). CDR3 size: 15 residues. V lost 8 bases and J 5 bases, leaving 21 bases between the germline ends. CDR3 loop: CASSYGGGAGTEAFF. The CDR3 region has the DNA TGTGCCAGTTCCTACGGCGGGGGGGCAGGGACTGAAGCTTTCTTT.

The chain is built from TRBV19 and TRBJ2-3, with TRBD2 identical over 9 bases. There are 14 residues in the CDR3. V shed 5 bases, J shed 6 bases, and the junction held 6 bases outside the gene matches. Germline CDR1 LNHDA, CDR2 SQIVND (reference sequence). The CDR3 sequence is CASSFKLAGDTQYF. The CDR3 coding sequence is TGTGCCAGTAGTTTCAAGCTAGCGGGGGATACGCAGTATTTT.

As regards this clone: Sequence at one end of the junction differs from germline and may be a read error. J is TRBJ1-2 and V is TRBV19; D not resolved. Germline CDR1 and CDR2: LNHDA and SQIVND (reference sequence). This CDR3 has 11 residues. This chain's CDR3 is CASGAGSKGLF. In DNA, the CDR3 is TGTGCCAGTGGAGCGGGATCAAAAGGGCTATTC.

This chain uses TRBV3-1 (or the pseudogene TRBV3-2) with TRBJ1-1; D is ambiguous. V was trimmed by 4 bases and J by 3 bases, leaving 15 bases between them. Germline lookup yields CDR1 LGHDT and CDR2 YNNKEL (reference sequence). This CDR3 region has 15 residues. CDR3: CASSPGWVEDTEAFF. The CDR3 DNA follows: TGTGCCAGCAGCCCAGGATGGGTCGAGGACACTGAAGCTTTCTTT.

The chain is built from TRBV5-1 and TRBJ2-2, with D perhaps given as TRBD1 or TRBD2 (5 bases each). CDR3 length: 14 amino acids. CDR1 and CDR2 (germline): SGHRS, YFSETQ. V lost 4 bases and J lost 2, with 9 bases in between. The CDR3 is CASSPGTNTGELFF. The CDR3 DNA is TGCGCCAGCAGCCCCGGGACCAACACCGGGGAGCTGTTTTTT.

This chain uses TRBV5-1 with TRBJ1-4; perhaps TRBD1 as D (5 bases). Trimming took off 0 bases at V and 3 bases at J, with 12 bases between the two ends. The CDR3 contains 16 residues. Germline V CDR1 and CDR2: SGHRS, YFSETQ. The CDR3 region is CASSLVARDPNEKLFF. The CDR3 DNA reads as TGCGCCAGCAGCTTGGTAGCCCGGGACCCTAATGAAAAACTGTTTTTT.

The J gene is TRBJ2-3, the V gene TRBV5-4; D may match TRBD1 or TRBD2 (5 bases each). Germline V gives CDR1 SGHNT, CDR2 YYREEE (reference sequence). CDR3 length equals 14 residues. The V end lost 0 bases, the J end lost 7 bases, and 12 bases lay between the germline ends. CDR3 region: CASSLGQGEHTQYF. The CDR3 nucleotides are TGTGCCAGCAGCTTGGGTCAGGGAGAGCATACGCAGTATTTT. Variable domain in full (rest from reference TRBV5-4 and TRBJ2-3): ETGVTQSPTHLIKTRGQQVTLRCSSQSGHNTVSWYQQALGQGPQFIFQYYREEENGRGNFPPRFSGLQFPNYSSELNVNALELDDSALYLCASSLGQGEHTQYFGPGTRLTVL.

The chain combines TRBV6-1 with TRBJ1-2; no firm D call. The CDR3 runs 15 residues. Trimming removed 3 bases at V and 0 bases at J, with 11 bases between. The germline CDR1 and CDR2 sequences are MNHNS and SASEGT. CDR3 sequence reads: CASSDKGRPNYGYTF. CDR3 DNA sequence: TGTGCCAGCAGTGATAAGGGCCGACCTAACTATGGCTACACCTTC.

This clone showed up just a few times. CDR3 sequence (DNA): TGTGCCAGCAGCCGCGGGGGTAGCTGGAGCTCCTACAATGAGCAGTTCTTC. Translated, it gives CASSRGGSWSSYNEQFF. This chain connects TRBV9 to TRBJ2-1; 7 bases align to TRBD2. This CDR3 has 17 amino acids. Per germline, CDR1 SGDLS and CDR2 YYNGEE. The junction had 10 bases not matched to a gene; V was cut back by 4 bases and J by 0 bases. The complete variable domain, with remaining parts taken from reference TRBV9 and TRBJ2-1, reads DSGVTQTPKHLITATGQRVTLRCSPRSGDLSVYWYQQSLDQGLQFLIQYYNGEERAKGNILERFSAQQFPDLHSELNLSSLELGDSALYFCASSRGGSWSSYNEQFFGPGTRLTVL.

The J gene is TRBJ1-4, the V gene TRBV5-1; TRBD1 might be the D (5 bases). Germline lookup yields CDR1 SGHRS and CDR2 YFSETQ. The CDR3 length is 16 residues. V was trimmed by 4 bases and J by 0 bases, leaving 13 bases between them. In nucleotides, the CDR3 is TGCGCCAGCAGCCCTCAGGGACTCTCAACTAATGAAAAACTGTTTTTT. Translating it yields CASSPQGLSTNEKLFF.

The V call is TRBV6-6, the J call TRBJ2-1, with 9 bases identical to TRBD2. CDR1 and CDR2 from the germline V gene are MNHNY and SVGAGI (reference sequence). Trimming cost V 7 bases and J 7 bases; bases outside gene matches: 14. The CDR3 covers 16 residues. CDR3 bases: TGTGCCAGCATAAACCCCCGCGGGGGGGGCACGAATGAGCAGTTCTTC. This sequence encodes CASINPRGGGTNEQFF.

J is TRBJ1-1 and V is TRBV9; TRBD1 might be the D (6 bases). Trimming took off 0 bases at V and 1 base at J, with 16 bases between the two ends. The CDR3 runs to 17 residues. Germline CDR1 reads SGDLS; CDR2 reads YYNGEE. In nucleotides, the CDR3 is TGTGCCAGCAGCGTAGATCTTATCCTAGGGGGGAACACTGAAGCTTTCTTT. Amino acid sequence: CASSVDLILGGNTEAFF.

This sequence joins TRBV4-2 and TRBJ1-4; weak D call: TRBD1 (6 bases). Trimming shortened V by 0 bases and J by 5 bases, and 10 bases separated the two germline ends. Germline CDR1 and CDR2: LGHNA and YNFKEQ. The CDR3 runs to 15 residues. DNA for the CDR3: TGTGCCAGCAGCCAAGAGCAGGACAGAAATGAAAAACTGTTTTTT. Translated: CASSQEQDRNEKLFF.

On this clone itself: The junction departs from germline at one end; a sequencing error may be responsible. The CDR3 nucleotides read TGTGCCAGCACTGCGATTCTGACCGGCTTTCCTGACTTC. Translating gives CASTAILTGFPDF. The chain is built from TRBV2 and TRBJ2-7; D is undetermined. The CDR3 has 13 residues. The germline V gene encodes CDR1 SNHLY and CDR2 FYNNEI.

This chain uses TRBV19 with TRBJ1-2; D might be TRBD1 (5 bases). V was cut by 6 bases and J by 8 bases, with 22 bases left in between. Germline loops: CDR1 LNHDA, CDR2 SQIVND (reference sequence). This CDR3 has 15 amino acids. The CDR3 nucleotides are TGTGCCAGTAGGGGAAGCAACACAGGTTTTTACGGCTACACCTTC. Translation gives CASRGSNTGFYGYTF.

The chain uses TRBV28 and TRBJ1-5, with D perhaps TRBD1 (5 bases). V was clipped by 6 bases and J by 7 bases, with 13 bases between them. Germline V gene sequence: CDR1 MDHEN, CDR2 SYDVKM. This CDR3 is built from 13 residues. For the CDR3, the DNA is TGTGCCAGCAGATCTGGGGGATTACAGCCCCAGCATTTT. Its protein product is CASRSGGLQPQHF.

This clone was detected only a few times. CDR3 residues: CASSQDGTGRGYGYTF. The CDR3 nucleotides are TGTGCCAGCAGCCAGGATGGGACAGGGCGGGGCTATGGCTACACCTTC. This chain uses TRBV4-2 with TRBJ1-2, with TRBD1 identical over 9 bases. Germline CDR1 is LGHNA and CDR2 is YNFKEQ. This CDR3 has 16 residues. Unmatched junction bases numbered 9, after V lost 3 bases and J lost 4 bases.

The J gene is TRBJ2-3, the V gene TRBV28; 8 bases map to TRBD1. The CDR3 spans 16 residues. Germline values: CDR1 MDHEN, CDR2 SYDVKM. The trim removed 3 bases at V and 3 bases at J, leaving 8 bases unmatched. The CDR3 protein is CASSLPPGGATDTQYF. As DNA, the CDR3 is TGTGCCAGCAGTTTGCCTCCAGGGGGCGCAACAGATACGCAGTATTTT.

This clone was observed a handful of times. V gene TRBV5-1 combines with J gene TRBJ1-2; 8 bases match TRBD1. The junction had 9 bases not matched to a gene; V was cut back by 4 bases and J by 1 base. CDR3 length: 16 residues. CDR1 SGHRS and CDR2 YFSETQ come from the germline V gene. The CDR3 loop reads CASSPETGDLNYGYTF. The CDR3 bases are TGCGCCAGCAGCCCAGAGACAGGGGACCTTAACTATGGCTACACCTTC.

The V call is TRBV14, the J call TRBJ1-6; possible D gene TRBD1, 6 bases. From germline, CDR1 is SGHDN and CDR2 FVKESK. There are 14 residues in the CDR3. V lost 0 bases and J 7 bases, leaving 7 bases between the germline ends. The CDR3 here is CASSQETGNSPLHF. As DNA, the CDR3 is TGTGCCAGCAGCCAAGAAACAGGGAATTCACCCCTCCACTTT.